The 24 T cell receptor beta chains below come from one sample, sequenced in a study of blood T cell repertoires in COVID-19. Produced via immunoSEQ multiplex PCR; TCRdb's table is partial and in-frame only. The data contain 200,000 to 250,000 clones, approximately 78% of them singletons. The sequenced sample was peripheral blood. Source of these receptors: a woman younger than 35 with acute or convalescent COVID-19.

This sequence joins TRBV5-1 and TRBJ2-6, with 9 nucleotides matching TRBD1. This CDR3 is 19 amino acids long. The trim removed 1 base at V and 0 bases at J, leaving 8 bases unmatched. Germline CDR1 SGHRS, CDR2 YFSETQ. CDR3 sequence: CASSLRQGETLSGANVLTF. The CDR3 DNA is TGCGCCAGCAGCTTGCGACAGGGGGAGACCCTCTCTGGGGCCAACGTCCTGACTTTC.

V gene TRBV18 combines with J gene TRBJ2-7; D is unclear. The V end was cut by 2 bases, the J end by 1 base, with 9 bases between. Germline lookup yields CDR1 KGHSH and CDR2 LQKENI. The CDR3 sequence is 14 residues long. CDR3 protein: CASSPSTDSYEQYF. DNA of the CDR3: TGTGCCAGCTCACCAAGTACAGATTCCTACGAGCAGTACTTC.

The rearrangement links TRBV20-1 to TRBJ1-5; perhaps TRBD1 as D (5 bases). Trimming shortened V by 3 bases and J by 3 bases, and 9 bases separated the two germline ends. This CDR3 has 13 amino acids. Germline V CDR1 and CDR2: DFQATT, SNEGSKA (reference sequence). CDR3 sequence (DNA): TGCAGTGCTAGTTCAGGGCCCAATCAGCCCCAGCATTTT. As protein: CSASSGPNQPQHF.

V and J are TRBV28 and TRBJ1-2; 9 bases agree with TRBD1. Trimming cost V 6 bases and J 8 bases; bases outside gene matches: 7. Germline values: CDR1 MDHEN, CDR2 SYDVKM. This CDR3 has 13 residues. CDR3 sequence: CASRGDRGKGYTF. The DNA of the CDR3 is TGTGCCAGCAGGGGAGACAGGGGGAAAGGCTACACCTTC.

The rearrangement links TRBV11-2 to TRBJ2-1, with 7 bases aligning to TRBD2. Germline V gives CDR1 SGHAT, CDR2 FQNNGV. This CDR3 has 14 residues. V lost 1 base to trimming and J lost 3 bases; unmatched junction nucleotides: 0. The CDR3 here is CASSLGGGYNEQFF. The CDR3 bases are TGTGCCAGCAGCTTAGGCGGGGGCTACAATGAGCAGTTCTTC.

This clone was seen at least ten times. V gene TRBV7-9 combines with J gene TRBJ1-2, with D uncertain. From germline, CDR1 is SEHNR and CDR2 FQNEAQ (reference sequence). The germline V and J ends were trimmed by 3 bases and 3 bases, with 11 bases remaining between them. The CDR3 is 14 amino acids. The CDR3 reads CASSLAGWDYGYTF. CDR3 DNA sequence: TGTGCCAGCAGCTTGGCCGGGTGGGACTATGGCTACACCTTC.

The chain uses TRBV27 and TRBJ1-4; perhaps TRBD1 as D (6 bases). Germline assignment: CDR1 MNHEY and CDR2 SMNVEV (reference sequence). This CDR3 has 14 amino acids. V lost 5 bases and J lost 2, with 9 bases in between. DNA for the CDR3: TGTGCCAGCAGTGGGGGGGGCACTAATGAAAAACTGTTTTTT. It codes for CASSGGGTNEKLFF.

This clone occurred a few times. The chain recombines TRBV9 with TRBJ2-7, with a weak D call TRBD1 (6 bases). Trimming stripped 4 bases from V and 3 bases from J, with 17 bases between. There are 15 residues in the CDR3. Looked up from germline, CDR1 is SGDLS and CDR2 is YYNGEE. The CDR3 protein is CASSIGRDIIYEQYF. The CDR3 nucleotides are TGTGCCAGCAGCATAGGCCGGGACATAATCTACGAGCAGTACTTC.

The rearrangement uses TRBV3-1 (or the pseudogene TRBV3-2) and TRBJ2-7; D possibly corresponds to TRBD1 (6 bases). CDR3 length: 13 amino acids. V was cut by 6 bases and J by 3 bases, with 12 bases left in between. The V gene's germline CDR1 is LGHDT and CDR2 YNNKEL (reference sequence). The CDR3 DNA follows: TGTGCCAGCAGAGACGACAGGAACTACGAGCAGTACTTC. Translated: CASRDDRNYEQYF.

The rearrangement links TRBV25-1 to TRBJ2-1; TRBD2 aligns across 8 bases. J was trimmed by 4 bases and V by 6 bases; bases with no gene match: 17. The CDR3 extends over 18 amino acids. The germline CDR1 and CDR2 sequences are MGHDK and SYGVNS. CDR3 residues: CASSRILLAEWGYNEQFF. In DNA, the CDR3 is TGTGCCAGCAGCCGGATCCTACTAGCGGAGTGGGGTTACAATGAGCAGTTCTTC.

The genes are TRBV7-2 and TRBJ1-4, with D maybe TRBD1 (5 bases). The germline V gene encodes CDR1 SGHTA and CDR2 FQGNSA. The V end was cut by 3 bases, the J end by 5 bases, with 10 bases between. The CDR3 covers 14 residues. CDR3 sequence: CASSFSRANEKLFF. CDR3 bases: TGTGCCAGCAGCTTCTCCAGGGCGAATGAAAAACTGTTTTTT. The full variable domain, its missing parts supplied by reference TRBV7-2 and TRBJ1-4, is GAGVSQSPSNKVTEKGKDVELRCDPISGHTALYWYRQSLGQGLEFLIYFQGNSAPDKSGLPSDRFSAERTGGSVSTLTIQRTQQEDSAVYLCASSFSRANEKLFFGSGTQLSVL.

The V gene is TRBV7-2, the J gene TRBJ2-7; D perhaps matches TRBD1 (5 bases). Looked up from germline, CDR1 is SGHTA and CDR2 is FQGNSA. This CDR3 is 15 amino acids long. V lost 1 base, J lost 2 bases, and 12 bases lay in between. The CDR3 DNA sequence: TGTGCCAGCAGCTTAGTTTCGCAGGGAACCTACGAGCAGTACTTC. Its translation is CASSLVSQGTYEQYF.

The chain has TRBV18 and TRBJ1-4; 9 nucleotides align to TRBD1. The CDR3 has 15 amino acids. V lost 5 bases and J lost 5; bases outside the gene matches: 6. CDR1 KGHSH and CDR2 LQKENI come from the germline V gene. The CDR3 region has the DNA TGTGCCAGCTCAAGCGACAGGGGGACCAATGAAAAACTGTTTTTT. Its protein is CASSSDRGTNEKLFF.

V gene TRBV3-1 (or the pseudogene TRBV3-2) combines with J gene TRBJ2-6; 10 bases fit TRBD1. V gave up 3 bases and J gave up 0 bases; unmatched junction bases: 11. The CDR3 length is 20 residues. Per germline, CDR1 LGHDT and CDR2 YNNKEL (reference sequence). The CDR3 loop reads CASSHRPPTGGFSGANVLTF. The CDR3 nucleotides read TGTGCCAGCAGCCACCGTCCACCGACAGGGGGCTTCTCTGGGGCCAACGTCCTGACTTTC.

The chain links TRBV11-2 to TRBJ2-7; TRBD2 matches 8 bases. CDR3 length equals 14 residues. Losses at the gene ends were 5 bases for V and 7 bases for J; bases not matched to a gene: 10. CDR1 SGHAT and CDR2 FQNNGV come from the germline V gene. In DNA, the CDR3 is TGTGCCAGCAGCCGGACTAGCAGGTTCGGAGAGCAGTACTTC. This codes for CASSRTSRFGEQYF. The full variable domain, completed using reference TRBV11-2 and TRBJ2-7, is EAGVAQSPRYKIIEKRQSVAFWCNPISGHATLYWYQQILGQGPKLLIQFQNNGVVDDSQLPKDRFSAERLKGVDSTLKIQPAKLEDSAVYLCASSRTSRFGEQYFGPGTRLTVT.

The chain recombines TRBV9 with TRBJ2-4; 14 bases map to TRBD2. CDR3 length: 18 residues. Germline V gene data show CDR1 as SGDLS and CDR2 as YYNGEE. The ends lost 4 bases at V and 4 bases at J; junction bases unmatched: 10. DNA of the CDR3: TGTGCCAGCAGCCTGGGACTAGCGGGAGATGTTGGTAAAAACATTCAGTACTTC. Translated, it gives CASSLGLAGDVGKNIQYF.

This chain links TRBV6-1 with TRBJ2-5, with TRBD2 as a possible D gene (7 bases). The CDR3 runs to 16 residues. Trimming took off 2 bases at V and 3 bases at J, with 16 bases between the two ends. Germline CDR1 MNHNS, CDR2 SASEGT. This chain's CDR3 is CASSEWEGQTKETQYF. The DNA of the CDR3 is TGTGCCAGCAGTGAATGGGAGGGACAAACAAAAGAGACCCAGTACTTC.

CDR3 in amino acids: CATSRKRQGAGNTIYF. CDR3 coding DNA: TGTGCCACCAGCAGGAAAAGACAGGGAGCTGGAAACACCATATATTTT. V usage is TRBV15 and J usage is TRBJ1-3; 7 nucleotides line up with TRBD1. Unmatched junction bases numbered 7, after V lost 3 bases and J lost 2 bases. This CDR3 has 16 residues. In germline, CDR1 is LNHNV, CDR2 YYDKDF (reference sequence). Together with reference TRBV15 and TRBJ1-3, the CDR3 gives the full variable domain: DAMVIQNPRYQVTQFGKPVTLSCSQTLNHNVMYWYQQKSSQAPKLLFHYYDKDFNNEADTPDNFQSRRPNTSFCFLDIRSPGLGDTAMYLCATSRKRQGAGNTIYFGEGSWLTVV.

The CDR3 reads CASSVVGEPSYEQYF. CDR3 nucleotides: TGTGCCAGCAGCGTAGTTGGGGAGCCGTCCTACGAGCAGTACTTC. The chain links TRBV9 to TRBJ2-7; D perhaps matches TRBD2 (5 bases). V lost 0 bases and J 1 base, leaving 11 bases between the germline ends. The CDR3 is made up of 15 amino acids. Germline V gene sequence: CDR1 SGDLS, CDR2 YYNGEE.

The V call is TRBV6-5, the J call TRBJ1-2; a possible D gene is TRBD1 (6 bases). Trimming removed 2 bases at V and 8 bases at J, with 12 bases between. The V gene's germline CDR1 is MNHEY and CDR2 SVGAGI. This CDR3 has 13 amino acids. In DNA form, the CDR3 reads TGTGCCAGCAGTTACGGGAGGGGGACGGGCTACACCTTC. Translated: CASSYGRGTGYTF.

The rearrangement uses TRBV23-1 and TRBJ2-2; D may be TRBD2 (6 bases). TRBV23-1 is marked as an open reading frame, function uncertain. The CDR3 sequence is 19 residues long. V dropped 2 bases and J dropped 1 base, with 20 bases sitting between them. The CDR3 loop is CASSQSNEHGTVNTGELFF. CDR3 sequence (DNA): TGCGCCAGCAGTCAAAGTAACGAACACGGGACTGTGAACACCGGGGAGCTGTTTTTT.

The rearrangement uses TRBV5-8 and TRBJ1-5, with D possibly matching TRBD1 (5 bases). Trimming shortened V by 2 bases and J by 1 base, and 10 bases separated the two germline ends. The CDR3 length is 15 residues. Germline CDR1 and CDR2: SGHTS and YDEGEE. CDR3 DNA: TGTGCCAGCAGCTTTGGGGCAGAGAGCAATCAGCCCCAGCATTTT. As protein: CASSFGAESNQPQHF.

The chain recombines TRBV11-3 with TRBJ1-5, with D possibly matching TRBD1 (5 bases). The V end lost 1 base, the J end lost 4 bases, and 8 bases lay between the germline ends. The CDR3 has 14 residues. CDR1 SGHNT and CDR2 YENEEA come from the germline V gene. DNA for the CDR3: TGTGCCAGCAGCTTAGCAGGGAAAAATCAGCCCCAGCATTTT. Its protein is CASSLAGKNQPQHF.

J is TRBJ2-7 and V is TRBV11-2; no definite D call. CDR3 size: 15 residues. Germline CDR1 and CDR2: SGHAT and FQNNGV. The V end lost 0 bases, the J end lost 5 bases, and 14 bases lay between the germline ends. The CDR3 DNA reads TGTGCCAGCAGCTTAGAACGGATCGGAGTTCACGAGCAGTACTTC. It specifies CASSLERIGVHEQYF.